These 32 T cell receptor beta chains came from one sample sequenced in a study of blood T cell repertoires in COVID-19. Sequencing used immunoSEQ multiplex PCR; TCRdb keeps in-frame clones, though not all of them. The sample yields 320,000 or so clones, roughly 85% seen once. The sequenced sample was PBMCs or T cells enriched from blood (not recorded which). The receptors come from a woman in her twenties or thirties who had been exposed to COVID-19.

The rearrangement links TRBV7-9 to TRBJ2-1; D gene uncertain. V dropped 1 base and J dropped 2 bases, with 9 bases sitting between them. This CDR3 has 15 amino acids. Germline values: CDR1 SEHNR, CDR2 FQNEAQ (reference sequence). The CDR3 DNA reads TGTGCCAGCAGCTTAGACACTAAAACCTACAATGAGCAGTTCTTC. It specifies CASSLDTKTYNEQFF.

The J gene is TRBJ1-2, the V gene TRBV4-2; weak D call: TRBD1 (6 bases). CDR3 length: 15 amino acids. Germline V CDR1 and CDR2: LGHNA, YNFKEQ. Between the trimmed V and J ends, which lost 0 bases and 4 bases, there was a span of 12 bases. The CDR3 DNA follows: TGTGCCAGCAGCCAAGAAACGGGGGGCTTCTATGGCTACACCTTC. Protein: CASSQETGGFYGYTF.

The rearrangement joins TRBV7-9 to TRBJ1-2; D gene unclear. Germline-derived CDR1 and CDR2 are SEHNR and FQNEAQ (reference sequence). Trimming pared 3 bases from V and 0 bases from J, leaving 2 bases between. This CDR3 has 12 amino acids. CDR3 loop: CASSFTNYGYTF. In nucleotides, the CDR3 is TGTGCCAGCAGCTTTACTAACTATGGCTACACCTTC.

This chain links TRBV10-3 with TRBJ1-1, with no clear D. Trimming took 0 bases from V and 8 from J, leaving 10 bases between them. Germline CDR1 and CDR2: ENHRY and SYGVKD. The CDR3 sequence is 13 residues long. The CDR3 loop is CAISESVEAEAFF. The CDR3 coding sequence is TGTGCCATCAGTGAGTCCGTGGAGGCAGAAGCTTTCTTT.

The V gene is TRBV25-1, the J gene TRBJ1-2; D remains ambiguous. There are 13 residues in the CDR3. Germline V gives CDR1 MGHDK, CDR2 SYGVNS. Deletions cut 6 bases from V and 8 bases from J, with 16 bases between. CDR3 loop: CASRGPGWRGYTF. CDR3 coding DNA: TGTGCCAGCAGAGGACCGGGTTGGAGGGGCTACACCTTC.

This clone was counted only a few times. V and J are TRBV3-1 (or the pseudogene TRBV3-2) and TRBJ1-5, with a tentative D call TRBD1 (5 bases). Germline CDR1 reads LGHDT; CDR2 reads YNNKEL (reference sequence). V gave up 0 bases and J gave up 7 bases, with 13 bases separating them. The CDR3 contains 15 residues. CDR3 amino acids: CASSQDSRVNQPQHF. As DNA, the CDR3 is TGTGCCAGCAGCCAAGATAGCAGGGTTAACCAGCCCCAGCATTTT.

The rearrangement joins TRBV19 to TRBJ2-2, with 11 bases fitting TRBD1. This CDR3 is 16 amino acids long. J lost 6 bases, V lost 1 base, and 4 bases had no gene match. Germline V gene lookup returns CDR1 LNHDA and CDR2 SQIVND (reference sequence). CDR3 amino acids: CASSIGRGQGAGELFF. CDR3 nucleotide sequence: TGTGCCAGTAGTATAGGAAGGGGACAGGGGGCCGGGGAGCTGTTTTTT.

This clone appeared a few times. The rearrangement links TRBV30 to TRBJ1-2; tentative D call: TRBD1 (5 bases). This CDR3 comprises 14 residues. Germline CDR1 and CDR2: GTSNPN and SVGIG (reference sequence). V lost 0 bases, J lost 8 bases, and 16 bases lay in between. The CDR3 protein is CAWSVYGSGNGYTF. In nucleotides, the CDR3 is TGTGCCTGGAGTGTGTATGGATCAGGGAACGGCTACACCTTC.

The rearrangement links TRBV7-9 to TRBJ1-2; no clear D gene. The V and J ends lost 5 bases and 5 bases respectively, with 12 bases between them. Germline V gene lookup returns CDR1 SEHNR and CDR2 FQNEAQ (reference sequence). This CDR3 has 13 residues. CDR3 region: CASSARRLYGYTF. CDR3 nucleotide sequence: TGTGCCAGCAGCGCTAGACGGCTGTATGGCTACACCTTC.

The chain carries TRBV18 and TRBJ2-5, with 11 bases lining up with TRBD2. Trimming cost V 6 bases and J 5 bases; bases outside gene matches: 5. The CDR3 totals 14 residues. Germline CDR1 reads KGHSH; CDR2 reads LQKENI. CDR3 in amino acids: CASSQTSGGETQYF. DNA of the CDR3: TGTGCCAGCTCGCAAACTAGCGGGGGCGAGACCCAGTACTTC.

V is TRBV7-8 and J is TRBJ1-2; the match to TRBD1 covers 7 bases. The CDR3 covers 16 residues. V lost 5 bases and J lost 0; bases outside the gene matches: 9. Germline V gene sequence: CDR1 SGHVS, CDR2 FQNEAQ. The CDR3 DNA reads TGTGCCAGCAGCGGATCCGGGACAGTCCCTAACTATGGCTACACCTTC. Translation: CASSGSGTVPNYGYTF.

The chain is built from TRBV28 and TRBJ2-5; 11 bases match TRBD2. The germline CDR1 and CDR2 sequences are MDHEN and SYDVKM. The CDR3 has 16 residues. V shed 4 bases, J shed 2 bases, and the junction held 6 bases outside the gene matches. The CDR3 DNA reads TGTGCCAGCAGTTGGGAACTAGCGGGGGAACAAGAGACCCAGTACTTC. Translating gives CASSWELAGEQETQYF.

The chain employs TRBV9 and TRBJ1-2; 7 nucleotides match TRBD1. Looked up from germline, CDR1 is SGDLS and CDR2 is YYNGEE. The CDR3 spans 14 residues. The V gene end was trimmed by 0 bases and the J gene end by 4 bases; junction bases not matched to a gene: 3. CDR3 sequence reads: CASSVVSGGYGYTF. The CDR3 region has the DNA TGTGCCAGCAGCGTAGTATCAGGGGGCTATGGCTACACCTTC.

The chain has TRBV28 and TRBJ2-7; TRBD1 agrees at 7 bases. In germline, CDR1 is MDHEN, CDR2 SYDVKM. This CDR3 is 13 amino acids long. The ends lost 4 bases at V and 3 bases at J; junction bases unmatched: 3. CDR3 nucleotide sequence: TGTGCCAGCAGTTCGGGACAGCGCTACGAGCAGTACTTC. It encodes CASSSGQRYEQYF.

The V gene is TRBV6-2 or TRBV6-3, the J gene TRBJ2-5; 10 bases are shared with TRBD1. The CDR3 spans 14 residues. V was clipped by 5 bases and J by 5 bases; unmatched bases: 5. Per germline, CDR1 MNHEY and CDR2 SVGEGT. For the CDR3, the DNA is TGTGCCAGCAGTACGACAGGGGGCTTGGAGACCCAGTACTTC. This gives the protein CASSTTGGLETQYF.

The chain links TRBV28 to TRBJ1-2; TRBD1 agrees at 8 bases. The CDR3 covers 15 residues. Germline lookup yields CDR1 MDHEN and CDR2 SYDVKM. Germline trimming cut 5 bases from V and 8 bases from J; bases unmatched to any gene: 13. CDR3 bases: TGTGCCAGCAGTCGGTCGGACAGGGTATACGTCGGCTACACCTTC. Residues: CASSRSDRVYVGYTF.

V usage is TRBV27 and J usage is TRBJ2-7; weak D call: TRBD2 (6 bases). CDR1 MNHEY and CDR2 SMNVEV come from the germline V gene (reference sequence). The length of the CDR3 is 13 residues. V lost 5 bases, J lost 4 bases, and 12 bases lay in between. The CDR3 region is CASSPSRGYEQYF. The CDR3 coding sequence is TGTGCCAGCAGTCCGTCGCGGGGATACGAGCAGTACTTC.

This clone came up a few times. The chain combines TRBV9 with TRBJ2-1, with 7 bases aligning to TRBD1. V gave up 2 bases and J gave up 4 bases; unmatched junction bases: 9. The germline CDR1 and CDR2 sequences are SGDLS and YYNGEE. This CDR3 spans 16 amino acids. CDR3 sequence: CASSVGKGAQYNEQFF. DNA of the CDR3: TGTGCCAGCAGCGTCGGTAAGGGGGCGCAATACAATGAGCAGTTCTTC.

This chain connects TRBV6-2 or TRBV6-3 to TRBJ1-6; possible D gene TRBD1, 6 bases. There are 16 residues in the CDR3. V dropped 5 bases and J dropped 5 bases, with 16 bases sitting between them. Per germline, CDR1 MNHEY and CDR2 SVGEGT. DNA of the CDR3: TGTGCCAGCAGTCCAGGGGACGGGCGCAATAATTCACCCCTCCACTTT. Translating gives CASSPGDGRNNSPLHF.

This clone has just a few counts. The gene calls are TRBV30 and TRBJ2-7; possibly TRBD2 for D (7 bases). The V gene lost 4 bases and the J gene lost 7 bases, with 20 bases spanning the gap. The CDR3 is made up of 14 amino acids. Germline CDR1 is GTSNPN and CDR2 is SVGIG (reference sequence). CDR3 coding DNA: TGTGCCTGGACTATAGGGGGAGGGCCGGGGGAGCAGTACTTC. Residues: CAWTIGGGPGEQYF.

V is TRBV28 and J is TRBJ2-5; no clear D gene. The V gene lost 1 base and the J gene lost 5 bases, with 8 bases spanning the gap. This CDR3 comprises 13 residues. Germline loops: CDR1 MDHEN, CDR2 SYDVKM. For the CDR3, the DNA is TGTGCCAGCAGTTTATCGGGTATCGAGACCCAGTACTTC. This codes for CASSLSGIETQYF. Combining the CDR3 with reference TRBV28 and TRBJ2-5 gives the whole variable domain DVKVTQSSRYLVKRTGEKVFLECVQDMDHENMFWYRQDPGLGLRLIYFSYDVKMKEKGDIPEGYSVSREKKERFSLILESASTNQTSMYLCASSLSGIETQYFGPGTRLLVL.

V gene TRBV27 combines with J gene TRBJ2-3, with a tentative D call TRBD1 (6 bases). CDR1 and CDR2 from the germline V gene are MNHEY and SMNVEV (reference sequence). The CDR3 contains 16 residues. Deletions cut 4 bases from V and 3 bases from J, with 17 bases between. The CDR3 reads CASSSLRGQKTDTQYF. CDR3 in DNA: TGTGCCAGCAGTTCTCTAAGAGGACAGAAGACAGATACGCAGTATTTT.

The CDR3 region has the DNA TGTGCCAGCAGCCAGGTACTAGCGGGCGAGTCCTACAATGAGCAGTTCTTC. Protein sequence: CASSQVLAGESYNEQFF. V usage is TRBV4-2 and J usage is TRBJ2-1, with 9 positions matching TRBD2. This CDR3 has 17 amino acids. From germline, CDR1 is LGHNA and CDR2 YNFKEQ. The ends lost 3 bases at V and 1 base at J; junction bases unmatched: 7.

This sequence joins TRBV5-6 and TRBJ1-6; no firm D call. Trimming took off 0 bases at V and 10 bases at J, with 8 bases between the two ends. The CDR3 totals 13 residues. Germline V CDR1 and CDR2: SGHDT, YYEEEE. The CDR3 nucleotides are TGTGCCAGCAGCTTGGGGCCGGGGTCACCCCTCCACTTT. Translation: CASSLGPGSPLHF.

The gene calls are TRBV5-1 and TRBJ1-5, with D possibly TRBD1 on 5 matching bases. V was pared by 0 bases and J by 7 bases, with 8 bases between. This CDR3 comprises 13 residues. Germline loops: CDR1 SGHRS, CDR2 YFSETQ. CDR3 sequence (DNA): TGCGCCAGCAGCTTGGCGGGGGGGCAGCCCCAGCATTTT. This codes for CASSLAGGQPQHF.

This clone was counted only a few times. The chain combines TRBV5-1 with TRBJ2-1; D unclear. The CDR3 is 14 residues long. The germline V gene encodes CDR1 SGHRS and CDR2 YFSETQ. V shed 5 bases and J shed 0 bases, with 9 bases lying between them. The DNA of the CDR3 is TGCGCCAGCAGACCGGAGAGCTCCTACAATGAGCAGTTCTTC. It specifies CASRPESSYNEQFF.

J is TRBJ2-3 and V is TRBV7-8; 10 positions match TRBD1. Germline V gene data show CDR1 as SGHVS and CDR2 as FQNEAQ. Unmatched junction bases numbered 6, after V lost 1 base and J lost 2 bases. There are 17 residues in the CDR3. The CDR3, as DNA: TGTGCCAGCAGCTTAGGGGACAGGGGATTGTACACAGATACGCAGTATTTT. Amino acid sequence: CASSLGDRGLYTDTQYF. The variable domain in full, with the rest retrieved from reference TRBV7-8 and TRBJ2-3, is GAGVSQSPRYKVAKRGQDVALRCDPISGHVSLFWYQQALGQGPEFLTYFQNEAQLDKSGLPSDRFFAERPEGSVSTLKIQRTQQEDSAVYLCASSLGDRGLYTDTQYFGPGTRLTVL.

The rearrangement uses TRBV7-9 and TRBJ2-1, with TRBD2 identical over 12 bases. This CDR3 spans 15 amino acids. V trimming: 1 base; J trimming: 7 bases; junction bases outside the gene matches: 2. The germline V gene has CDR1 SEHNR and CDR2 FQNEAQ (reference sequence). The CDR3 DNA reads as TGTGCCAGCAGCTTAGGGACTAGCGGGATAAATGAGCAGTTCTTC. Its protein product is CASSLGTSGINEQFF.

The V call is TRBV7-9, the J call TRBJ2-2; 7 positions match TRBD1. The trim removed 7 bases at V and 6 bases at J, leaving 2 bases unmatched. Germline CDR1 reads SEHNR; CDR2 reads FQNEAQ (reference sequence). The CDR3 has 12 amino acids. CDR3 DNA sequence: TGTGCCAGCATCAGGGGGTCCGGGGAGCTGTTTTTT. This translates into CASIRGSGELFF.

The genes are TRBV2 and TRBJ1-1; no definite D call. Between the trimmed V and J ends, which lost 7 bases and 0 bases, there was a span of 12 bases. The germline CDR1 and CDR2 sequences are SNHLY and FYNNEI. The CDR3 has 14 residues. The CDR3 protein is CASTETGMNTEAFF. CDR3 bases: TGTGCCAGCACAGAAACGGGGATGAACACTGAAGCTTTCTTT.

V is TRBV28 and J is TRBJ2-1, with 7 bases identical to TRBD2. The CDR3 runs to 16 residues. Unmatched junction bases numbered 5, after V lost 2 bases and J lost 1 base. The germline V gene encodes CDR1 MDHEN and CDR2 SYDVKM. The DNA of the CDR3 is TGTGCCAGCAGTTTAGTCGGGGGGATTTCCTACAATGAGCAGTTCTTC. Encoded protein: CASSLVGGISYNEQFF.

The rearrangement uses TRBV2 and TRBJ2-1; 7 positions match TRBD2. V was pared by 1 base and J by 2 bases, with 2 bases of the junction left unmatched. Looked up from germline, CDR1 is SNHLY and CDR2 is FYNNEI. The CDR3 spans 15 residues. The CDR3 nucleotides are TGTGCCAGCAGTGAAGGGGACTACGCCTACAATGAGCAGTTCTTC. As protein: CASSEGDYAYNEQFF. Full variable domain (missing parts from reference TRBV2 and TRBJ2-1): EPEVTQTPSHQVTQMGQEVILRCVPISNHLYFYWYRQILGQKVEFLVSFYNNEISEKSEIFDDQFSVERPDGSNFTLKIRSTKLEDSAMYFCASSEGDYAYNEQFFGPGTRLTVL.